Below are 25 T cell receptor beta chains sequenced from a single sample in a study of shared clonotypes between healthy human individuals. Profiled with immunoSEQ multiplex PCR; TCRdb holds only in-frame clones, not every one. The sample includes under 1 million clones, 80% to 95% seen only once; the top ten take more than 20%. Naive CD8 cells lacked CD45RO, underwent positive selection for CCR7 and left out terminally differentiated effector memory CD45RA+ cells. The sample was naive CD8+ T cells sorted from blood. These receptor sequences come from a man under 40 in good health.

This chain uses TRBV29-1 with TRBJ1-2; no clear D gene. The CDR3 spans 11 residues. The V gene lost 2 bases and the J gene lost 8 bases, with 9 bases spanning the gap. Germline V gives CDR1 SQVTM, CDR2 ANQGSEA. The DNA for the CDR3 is TGCAGCGTTGAATATGTGACCGGCTACACCTTC. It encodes CSVEYVTGYTF.

The CDR3 nucleotides read TGCGCCAGCAGCGGGGTCGAGAGCTCCTACAATGAGCAGTTCTTC. Amino acid sequence: CASSGVESSYNEQFF. The V and J genes are TRBV5-1 and TRBJ2-1; no clear D gene. The germline V and J ends were trimmed by 4 bases and 0 bases, with 11 bases remaining between them. The CDR3 length is 15 residues. Germline CDR1 is SGHRS and CDR2 is YFSETQ.

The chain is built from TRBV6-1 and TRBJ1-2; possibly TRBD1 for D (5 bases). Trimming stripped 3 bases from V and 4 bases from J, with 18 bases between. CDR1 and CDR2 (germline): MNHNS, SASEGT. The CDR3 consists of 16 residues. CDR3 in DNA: TGTGCCAGCAGTGACTATTCGACAGAGACTCCCTATGGCTACACCTTC. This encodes CASSDYSTETPYGYTF.

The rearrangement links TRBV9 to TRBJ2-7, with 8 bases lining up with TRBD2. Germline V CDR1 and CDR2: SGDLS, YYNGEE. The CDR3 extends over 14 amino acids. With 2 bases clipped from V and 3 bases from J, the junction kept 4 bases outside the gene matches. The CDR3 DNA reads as TGTGCCAGCAGCGTCAGCGGGGGTTACTACGAGCAGTACTTC. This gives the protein CASSVSGGYYEQYF.

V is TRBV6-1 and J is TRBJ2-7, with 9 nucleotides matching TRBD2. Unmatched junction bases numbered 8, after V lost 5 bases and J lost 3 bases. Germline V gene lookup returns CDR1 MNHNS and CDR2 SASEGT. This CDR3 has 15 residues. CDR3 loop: CASSNPGLAYYEQYF. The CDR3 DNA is TGTGCCAGCAGTAACCCAGGACTAGCGTACTACGAGCAGTACTTC.

CDR3 protein: CASRARGGNEQYF. Here the CDR3 DNA reads TGTGCCAGCAGGGCGAGGGGAGGGAACGAGCAGTACTTC. This rearrangement joins TRBV28 to TRBJ2-7; 7 bases line up with TRBD2. CDR3 size: 13 residues. With V trimmed by 6 bases and J by 5 bases, 7 bases remained unmatched. CDR1 MDHEN and CDR2 SYDVKM come from the germline V gene.

CDR3 coding DNA: TGTGCCAGCAGCTCCGGGACCGTTAAGGGTCAGCCCCAGCATTTT. Translation gives CASSSGTVKGQPQHF. The chain couples TRBV7-2 to TRBJ1-5; TRBD1 might be the D (5 bases). The CDR3 is 15 residues long. From germline, CDR1 is SGHTA and CDR2 FQGNSA. Trimming cost V 4 bases and J 6 bases, with 16 bases left between them.

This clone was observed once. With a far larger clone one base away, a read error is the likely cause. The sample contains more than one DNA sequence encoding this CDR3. The CDR3 sequence: CASRDQGGSNQPQHF. The CDR3 DNA sequence: TGTGCCAGCAGGGACCAGGGTGGCAGCAATCAGCCCCAGCATTTT. The chain has TRBV27 and TRBJ1-5; TRBD1 might be the D (5 bases). This CDR3 contains 15 residues. Germline V gives CDR1 MNHEY, CDR2 SMNVEV (reference sequence). V was cut by 6 bases and J by 1 base, with 13 bases left in between.

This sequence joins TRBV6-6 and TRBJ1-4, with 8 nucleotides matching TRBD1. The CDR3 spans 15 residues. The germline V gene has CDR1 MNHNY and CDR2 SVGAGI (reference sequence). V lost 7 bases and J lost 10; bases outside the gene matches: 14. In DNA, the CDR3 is TGTGCCAGCACCGACCCCGACAGGGGTTACGGAAAACTGTTTTTT. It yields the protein CASTDPDRGYGKLFF.

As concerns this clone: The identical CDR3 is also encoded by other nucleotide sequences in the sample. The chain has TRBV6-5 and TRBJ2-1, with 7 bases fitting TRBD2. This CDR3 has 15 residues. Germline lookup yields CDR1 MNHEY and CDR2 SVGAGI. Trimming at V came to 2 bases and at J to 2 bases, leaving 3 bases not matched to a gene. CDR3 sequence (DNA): TGTGCCAGCAGTTACGGAGCGGGGCCCTACAATGAGCAGTTCTTC. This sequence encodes CASSYGAGPYNEQFF.

CDR3 coding DNA: TGTGCCAGTAGTATTTCCGGGGGAGTTCACTCCTACAATGAGCAGTTCTTC. It codes for CASSISGGVHSYNEQFF. The V and J genes are TRBV19 and TRBJ2-1, with a possible D match to TRBD2 (6 bases). Germline V gives CDR1 LNHDA, CDR2 SQIVND (reference sequence). The CDR3 is 17 amino acids. Trimming shortened V by 3 bases and J by 0 bases, and 15 bases separated the two germline ends.

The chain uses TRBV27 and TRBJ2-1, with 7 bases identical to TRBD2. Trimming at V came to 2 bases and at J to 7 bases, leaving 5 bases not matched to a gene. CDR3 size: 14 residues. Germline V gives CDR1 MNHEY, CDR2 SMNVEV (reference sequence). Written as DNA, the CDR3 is TGTGCCAGCAGTTTAGCGGGGGTCTTTAATGAGCAGTTCTTC. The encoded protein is CASSLAGVFNEQFF.

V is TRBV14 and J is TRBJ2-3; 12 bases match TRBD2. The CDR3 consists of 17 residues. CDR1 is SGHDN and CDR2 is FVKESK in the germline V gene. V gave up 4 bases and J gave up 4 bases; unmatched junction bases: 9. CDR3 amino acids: CASSRPSSGRAADTQYF. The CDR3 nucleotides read TGTGCCAGCAGCCGACCTTCTAGCGGGAGGGCGGCAGATACGCAGTATTTT.

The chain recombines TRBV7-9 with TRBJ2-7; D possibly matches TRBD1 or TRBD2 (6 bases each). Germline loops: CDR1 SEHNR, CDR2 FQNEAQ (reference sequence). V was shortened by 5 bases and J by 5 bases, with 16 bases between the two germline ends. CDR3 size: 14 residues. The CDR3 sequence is CASSATGGADEQYF. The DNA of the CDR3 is TGTGCCAGCAGCGCGACAGGAGGGGCGGACGAGCAGTACTTC.

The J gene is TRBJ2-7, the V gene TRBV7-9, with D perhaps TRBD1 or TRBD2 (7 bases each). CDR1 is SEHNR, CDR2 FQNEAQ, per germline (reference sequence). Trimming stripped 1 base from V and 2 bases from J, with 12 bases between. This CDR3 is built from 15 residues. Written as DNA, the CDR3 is TGTGCCAGCAGCTTAGGACAGGGACTAACCTACGAGCAGTACTTC. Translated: CASSLGQGLTYEQYF. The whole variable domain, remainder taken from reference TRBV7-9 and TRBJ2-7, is DTGVSQNPRHKITKRGQNVTFRCDPISEHNRLYWYRQTLGQGPEFLTYFQNEAQLEKSRLLSDRFSAERPKGSFSTLEIQRTEQGDSAMYLCASSLGQGLTYEQYFGPGTRLTVT.

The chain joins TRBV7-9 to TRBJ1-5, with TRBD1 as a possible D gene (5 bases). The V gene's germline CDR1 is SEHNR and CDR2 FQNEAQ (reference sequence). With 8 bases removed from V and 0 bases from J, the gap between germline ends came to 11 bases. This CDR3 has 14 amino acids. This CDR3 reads CASGGGYSNQPQHF. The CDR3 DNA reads TGTGCCAGCGGGGGTGGGTATAGCAATCAGCCCCAGCATTTT. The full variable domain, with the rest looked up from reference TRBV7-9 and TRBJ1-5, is DTGVSQNPRHKITKRGQNVTFRCDPISEHNRLYWYRQTLGQGPEFLTYFQNEAQLEKSRLLSDRFSAERPKGSFSTLEIQRTEQGDSAMYLCASGGGYSNQPQHFGDGTRLSIL.

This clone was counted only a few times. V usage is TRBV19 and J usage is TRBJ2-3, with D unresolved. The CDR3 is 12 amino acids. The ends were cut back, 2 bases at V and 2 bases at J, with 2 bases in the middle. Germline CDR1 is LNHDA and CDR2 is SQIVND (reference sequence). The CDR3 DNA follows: TGTGCCAGTAGTATAAACACAGATACGCAGTATTTT. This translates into CASSINTDTQYF.

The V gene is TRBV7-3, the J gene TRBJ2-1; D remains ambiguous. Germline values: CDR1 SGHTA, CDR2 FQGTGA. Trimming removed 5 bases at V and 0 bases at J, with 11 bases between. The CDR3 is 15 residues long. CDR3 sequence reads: CASSPTTGSYNEQFF. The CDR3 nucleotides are TGTGCCAGCAGCCCGACGACGGGCTCCTACAATGAGCAGTTCTTC.

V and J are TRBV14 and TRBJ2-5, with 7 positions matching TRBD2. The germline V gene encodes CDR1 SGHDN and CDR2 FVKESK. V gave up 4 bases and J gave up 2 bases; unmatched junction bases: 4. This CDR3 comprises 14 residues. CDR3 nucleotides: TGTGCCAGCAGCCGTCGGGGGGAACAAGAGACCCAGTACTTC. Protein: CASSRRGEQETQYF.

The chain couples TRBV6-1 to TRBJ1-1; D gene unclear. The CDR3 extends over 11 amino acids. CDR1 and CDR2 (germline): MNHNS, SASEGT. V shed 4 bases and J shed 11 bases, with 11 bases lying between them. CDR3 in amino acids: CASSATPGAFF. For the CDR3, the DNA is TGTGCCAGCAGTGCAACCCCGGGGGCTTTCTTT.

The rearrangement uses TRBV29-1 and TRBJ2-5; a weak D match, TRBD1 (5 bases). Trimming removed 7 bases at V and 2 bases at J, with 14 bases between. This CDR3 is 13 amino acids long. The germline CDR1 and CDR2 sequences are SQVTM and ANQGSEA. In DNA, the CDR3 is TGCAGCGGCGTGGGGCAGCTACAAGAGACCCAGTACTTC. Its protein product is CSGVGQLQETQYF.

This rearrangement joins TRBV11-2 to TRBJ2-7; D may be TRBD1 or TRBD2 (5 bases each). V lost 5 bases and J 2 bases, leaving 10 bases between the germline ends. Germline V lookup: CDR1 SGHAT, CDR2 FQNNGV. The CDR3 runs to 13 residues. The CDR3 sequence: CASSLRDPYEQYF. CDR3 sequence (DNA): TGTGCCAGCAGCCTCCGGGACCCCTACGAGCAGTACTTC.

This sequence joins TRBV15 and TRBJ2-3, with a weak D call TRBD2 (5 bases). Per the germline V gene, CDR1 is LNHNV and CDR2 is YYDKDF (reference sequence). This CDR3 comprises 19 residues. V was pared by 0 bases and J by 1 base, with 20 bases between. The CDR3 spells CATSRDTTRWRLGTDTQYF. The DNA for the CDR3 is TGTGCCACCAGCAGAGATACAACTCGCTGGAGGCTGGGCACAGATACGCAGTATTTT.

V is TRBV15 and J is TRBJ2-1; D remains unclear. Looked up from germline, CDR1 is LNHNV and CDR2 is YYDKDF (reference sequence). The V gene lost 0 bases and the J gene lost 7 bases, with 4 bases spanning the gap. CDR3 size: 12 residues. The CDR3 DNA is TGTGCCACCAGCAGAGAAAGTAATGAGCAGTTCTTC. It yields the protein CATSRESNEQFF.

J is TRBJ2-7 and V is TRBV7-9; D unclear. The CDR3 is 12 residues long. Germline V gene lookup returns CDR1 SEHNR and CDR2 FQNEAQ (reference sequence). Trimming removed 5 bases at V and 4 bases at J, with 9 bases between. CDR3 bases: TGTGCCAGCAGCACTGTCGCGTACGAGCAGTACTTC. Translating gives CASSTVAYEQYF.